Below, 25 T cell receptor beta chains from the same sample are listed, as sequenced in a study of cytomegalovirus exposure and HLA in healthy donors. Assay: immunoSEQ multiplex PCR; the TCRdb copy retains only in-frame clones and omits some. The repertoire consists of more than 90,000 clones, with around 88% occurring once and the leading ten covering around 2%. Sequencing input: PBMCs. The receptors come from a man aged 18 to 30 in good health and CMV-seronegative.

The chain links TRBV28 to TRBJ1-2; D gene uncertain. This CDR3 region has 12 residues. The germline V gene encodes CDR1 MDHEN and CDR2 SYDVKM. The V end lost 2 bases, the J end lost 5 bases, and 6 bases lay between the germline ends. Here the CDR3 DNA reads TGTGCCAGCAGTTTACGCGATTATGGCTACACCTTC. It specifies CASSLRDYGYTF.

The chain combines TRBV4-1 with TRBJ2-1; 14 positions agree with TRBD2. Germline lookup yields CDR1 MGHRA and CDR2 YSYEKL. The CDR3 is 18 amino acids. The trim removed 4 bases at V and 2 bases at J, leaving 7 bases unmatched. DNA of the CDR3: TGCGCCAGCAGCCGCCTAAGACTAGCGGGGGGGCCCTACAATGAGCAGTTCTTC. It specifies CASSRLRLAGGPYNEQFF.

The chain combines TRBV11-2 with TRBJ2-7; D not certain. This CDR3 is built from 14 residues. CDR1 is SGHAT and CDR2 is FQNNGV in the germline V gene. The ends were cut back, 0 bases at V and 6 bases at J, with 12 bases in the middle. CDR3 loop: CASSLDPTPLEQYF. The CDR3 nucleotides read TGTGCCAGCAGCTTAGATCCTACCCCTCTCGAGCAGTACTTC.

This clone came up once. J is TRBJ2-1 and V is TRBV27, with D perhaps TRBD1 (6 bases). This CDR3 contains 15 residues. The V gene lost 4 bases and the J gene lost 0 bases, with 10 bases spanning the gap. Germline assignment: CDR1 MNHEY and CDR2 SMNVEV (reference sequence). The CDR3 spells CASSSTGSSYNEQFF. In nucleotides, the CDR3 is TGTGCCAGCAGTTCCACAGGGAGCTCCTACAATGAGCAGTTCTTC.

V gene TRBV6-5 combines with J gene TRBJ2-2; D unclear. The V end lost 3 bases, the J end lost 6 bases, and 5 bases lay between the germline ends. CDR1 is MNHEY and CDR2 is SVGAGI in the germline V gene. The CDR3 has 12 residues. CDR3 amino acids: CASSYGAGELFF. CDR3 DNA: TGTGCCAGCAGTTATGGAGCCGGGGAGCTGTTTTTT.

This chain joins TRBV28 and TRBJ2-1; 16 bases are shared with TRBD2. The ends lost 3 bases at V and 9 bases at J; junction bases unmatched: 11. The CDR3 consists of 18 residues. Germline CDR1 MDHEN, CDR2 SYDVKM. Here the CDR3 DNA reads TGTGCCAGCAGTTTTGAGGGACTAGCGGGGGGGCCAGATAGTGAGCAGTTCTTC. It encodes CASSFEGLAGGPDSEQFF.

The chain employs TRBV27 and TRBJ1-1; TRBD1 matches at 8 bases. The CDR3 sequence is 15 residues long. Trimming cost V 7 bases and J 3 bases; bases outside gene matches: 10. The germline CDR1 and CDR2 sequences are MNHEY and SMNVEV (reference sequence). The CDR3 region has the DNA TGTGCCAGCATCGGGCAGGGGGCAGGGGACACTGAAGCTTTCTTT. Its protein is CASIGQGAGDTEAFF.

The chain links TRBV6-1 to TRBJ2-7, with 9 nucleotides matching TRBD1. Germline-derived CDR1 and CDR2 are MNHNS and SASEGT. This CDR3 region has 13 residues. Trimming cost V 7 bases and J 4 bases; bases outside gene matches: 5. The CDR3 nucleotides read TGTGCCAGCAAACCGGGACAGGGTTACGAGCAGTACTTC. It translates to CASKPGQGYEQYF.

The chain combines TRBV11-2 with TRBJ1-5, with D tentatively TRBD1 (5 bases). Germline assignment: CDR1 SGHAT and CDR2 FQNNGV. V lost 1 base and J lost 3, with 16 bases in between. This CDR3 comprises 17 residues. CDR3 sequence: CASSLGVWGSYNQPQHF. The CDR3, as DNA: TGTGCCAGCAGCTTAGGGGTCTGGGGCAGCTACAATCAGCCCCAGCATTTT.

V is TRBV10-3 and J is TRBJ1-2; 8 nucleotides align to TRBD1. CDR3 length equals 13 residues. The germline gives CDR1 ENHRY, CDR2 SYGVKD. The junction had 6 bases not matched to a gene; V was cut back by 6 bases and J by 6 bases. The chain's CDR3 is CAIREDRADGYTF. CDR3 sequence (DNA): TGTGCCATCAGGGAGGACAGGGCTGATGGCTACACCTTC.

This chain links TRBV7-9 with TRBJ1-2, with D perhaps TRBD1 (5 bases). Germline V gene data show CDR1 as SEHNR and CDR2 as FQNEAQ (reference sequence). Deletions cut 2 bases from V and 8 bases from J, with 12 bases between. The CDR3 runs to 13 residues. CDR3 sequence: CASSLSGTGGYTF. The CDR3 DNA follows: TGTGCCAGCAGCTTATCAGGGACTGGCGGCTACACCTTC.

The V gene is TRBV9, the J gene TRBJ2-3, with TRBD2 matching over 11 bases. The length of the CDR3 is 16 residues. J lost 4 bases, V lost 3 bases, and 7 bases had no gene match. Germline V gene data show CDR1 as SGDLS and CDR2 as YYNGEE. CDR3 region: CASSALLAGDPDTQYF. The CDR3 nucleotides read TGTGCCAGCAGCGCATTACTAGCGGGAGATCCAGATACGCAGTATTTT.

The rearrangement joins TRBV18 to TRBJ2-7; 8 positions agree with TRBD1. Germline V gives CDR1 KGHSH, CDR2 LQKENI. The V gene end was trimmed by 3 bases and the J gene end by 4 bases; junction bases not matched to a gene: 5. The CDR3 runs 14 residues. CDR3 DNA: TGTGCCAGCTCACCTCTTGACAGGGGATACGAGCAGTACTTC. Amino acid sequence: CASSPLDRGYEQYF. Full variable domain (rest looked up from reference TRBV18 and TRBJ2-7): NAGVMQNPRHLVRRRGQEARLRCSPMKGHSHVYWYRQLPEEGLKFMVYLQKENIIDESGMPKERFSAEFPKEGPSILRIQQVVRGDSAAYFCASSPLDRGYEQYFGPGTRLTVT.

V gene TRBV25-1 combines with J gene TRBJ2-5, with 8 bases identical to TRBD1. With 0 bases clipped from V and 5 bases from J, the junction kept 8 bases outside the gene matches. This CDR3 has 16 residues. Germline V CDR1 and CDR2: MGHDK, SYGVNS. For the CDR3, the DNA is TGTGCCAGCAGTGAATACCCGCAGGGGGCACTGGAGACCCAGTACTTC. Translated: CASSEYPQGALETQYF.

The genes are TRBV28 and TRBJ1-3; TRBD1 is a possible D gene (5 bases). Germline CDR1 reads MDHEN; CDR2 reads SYDVKM. V gave up 7 bases and J gave up 0 bases, with 13 bases separating them. The CDR3 is 15 amino acids. The CDR3 DNA is TGTGCCAGCAACCATGACAGTAGCTCTGGAAACACCATATATTTT. It yields the protein CASNHDSSSGNTIYF.

The chain combines TRBV7-2 with TRBJ1-6; D remains ambiguous. The ends were cut back, 1 base at V and 1 base at J, with 14 bases in the middle. This CDR3 is built from 18 residues. CDR1 and CDR2 (germline): SGHTA, FQGNSA. CDR3 sequence (DNA): TGTGCCAGCAGCTTAGTTCAGGCCACAAGATCCTATAATTCACCCCTCCACTTT. Protein sequence: CASSLVQATRSYNSPLHF.

The chain joins TRBV6-5 to TRBJ2-3; 13 bases match TRBD2. Germline CDR1 MNHEY, CDR2 SVGAGI. V shed 6 bases, J shed 4 bases, and the junction held 4 bases outside the gene matches. This CDR3 contains 15 residues. The CDR3 region is CASRGLAGTSDTQYF. Here the CDR3 DNA reads TGTGCCAGCAGGGGACTAGCGGGAACATCAGATACGCAGTATTTT.

The chain couples TRBV7-6 to TRBJ2-1; 12 positions agree with TRBD2. Germline V gene lookup returns CDR1 SGHVS and CDR2 FNYEAQ. V trimming: 4 bases; J trimming: 0 bases; junction bases outside the gene matches: 10. This CDR3 comprises 19 residues. The chain's CDR3 is CASSSPTSGRWTSYNEQFF. CDR3 DNA: TGTGCCAGCAGCTCGCCGACTAGCGGGAGATGGACCTCCTACAATGAGCAGTTCTTC.

The chain carries TRBV30 and TRBJ2-7, with a weak D call TRBD1 (6 bases). The ends were cut back, 0 bases at V and 4 bases at J, with 10 bases in the middle. Germline CDR1 and CDR2: GTSNPN and SVGIG (reference sequence). The CDR3 runs 13 residues. Here the CDR3 reads CAWSVGTRYEQYF. The DNA of the CDR3 is TGTGCCTGGAGTGTTGGGACACGATACGAGCAGTACTTC.

This clone turned up a few times. This chain connects TRBV30 to TRBJ2-3; maybe TRBD1 (6 bases). From germline, CDR1 is GTSNPN and CDR2 SVGIG (reference sequence). Between the trimmed V and J ends, which lost 4 bases and 3 bases, there was a span of 14 bases. The CDR3 length is 14 residues. This chain's CDR3 is CAWKMGRGTDTQYF. Written as DNA, the CDR3 is TGTGCCTGGAAGATGGGCAGGGGTACAGATACGCAGTATTTT. The full variable domain, in which reference TRBV30 and TRBJ2-3 provide the parts outside the CDR3, is SQTIHQWPATLVQPVGSPLSLECTVEGTSNPNLYWYRQAAGRGLQLLFYSVGIGQISSEVPQNLSASRPQDRQFILSSKKLLLSDSGFYLCAWKMGRGTDTQYFGPGTRLTVL.

CDR3 residues: CASSYGQGSNEQFF. The CDR3, as DNA: TGTGCCAGTAGTTACGGACAGGGGTCAAATGAGCAGTTCTTC. The chain uses TRBV19 and TRBJ2-1; 9 bases are a match to TRBD1. The CDR3 length is 14 residues. Trimming took 5 bases from V and 7 from J; bases not matched to a gene: 6. The germline gives CDR1 LNHDA, CDR2 SQIVND (reference sequence).

The V call is TRBV28, the J call TRBJ2-7; D is ambiguous. This CDR3 region has 12 residues. V shed 5 bases and J shed 3 bases, with 8 bases lying between them. CDR1 is MDHEN, CDR2 SYDVKM, per germline. The CDR3 protein is CASSPDIYEQYF. In DNA, the CDR3 is TGTGCCAGCAGTCCAGACATCTACGAGCAGTACTTC.

This chain uses TRBV5-1 with TRBJ2-7, with TRBD2 matching 7 bases. Germline V gene sequence: CDR1 SGHRS, CDR2 YFSETQ. V shed 2 bases and J 0 bases; nucleotides not matched to a gene: 11. The CDR3 runs to 17 residues. Written as DNA, the CDR3 is TGCGCCAGCAGCTTTTCCCCCACTAGCGTTCCCTCCTACGAGCAGTACTTC. This encodes CASSFSPTSVPSYEQYF.

This rearrangement joins TRBV10-3 to TRBJ2-7; 7 bases are shared with TRBD1. The V segment lost 4 bases and the J segment 1 base; nucleotides outside the gene matches: 7. Germline CDR1 is ENHRY and CDR2 is SYGVKD. The CDR3 extends over 15 amino acids. CDR3 nucleotide sequence: TGTGCCATCAGTGGTACCGGGACAGCGTCCTACGAGCAGTACTTC. Its translation: CAISGTGTASYEQYF.

Only one count was recorded for this clone. The gene calls are TRBV15 and TRBJ1-2; no definite D call. Deletions cut 1 base from V and 5 bases from J, with 17 bases between. Germline-derived CDR1 and CDR2 are LNHNV and YYDKDF (reference sequence). This CDR3 is built from 16 residues. CDR3: CATSRGREVPRYGYTF. The CDR3 coding sequence is TGTGCCACCAGCAGAGGGCGGGAAGTTCCGCGGTATGGCTACACCTTC.